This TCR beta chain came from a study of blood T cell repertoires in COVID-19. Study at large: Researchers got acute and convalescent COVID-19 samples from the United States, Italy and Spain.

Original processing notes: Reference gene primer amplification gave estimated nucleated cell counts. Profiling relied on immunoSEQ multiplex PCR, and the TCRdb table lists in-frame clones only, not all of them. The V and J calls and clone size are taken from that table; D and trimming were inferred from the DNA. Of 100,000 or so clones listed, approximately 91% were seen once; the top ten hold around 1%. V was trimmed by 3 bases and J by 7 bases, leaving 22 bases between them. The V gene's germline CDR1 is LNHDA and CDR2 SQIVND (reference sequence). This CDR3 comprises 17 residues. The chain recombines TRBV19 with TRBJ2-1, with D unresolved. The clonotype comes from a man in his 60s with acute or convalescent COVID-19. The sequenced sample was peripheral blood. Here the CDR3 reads CASSIKFEVLRMNEQFF. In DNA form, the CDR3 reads TGTGCCAGTAGTATTAAGTTTGAAGTACTTCGCATGAATGAGCAGTTCTTC.